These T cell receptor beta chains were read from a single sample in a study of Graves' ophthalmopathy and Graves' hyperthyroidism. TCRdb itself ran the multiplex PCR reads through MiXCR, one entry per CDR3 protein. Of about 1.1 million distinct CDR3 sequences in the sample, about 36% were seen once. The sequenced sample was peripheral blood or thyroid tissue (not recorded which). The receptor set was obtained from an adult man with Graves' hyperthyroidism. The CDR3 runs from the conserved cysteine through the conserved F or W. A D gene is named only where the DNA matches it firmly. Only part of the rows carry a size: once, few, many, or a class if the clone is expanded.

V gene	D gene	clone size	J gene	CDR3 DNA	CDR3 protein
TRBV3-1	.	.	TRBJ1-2	TGTGCCAGCAGCCAAGATCTTCAGGGGTATGGCTACACCTTC	CASSQDLQGYGYTF
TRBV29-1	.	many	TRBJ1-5	TGCAGCGTTGGTTGGGGGGCCCATCAGCCCCAGCATTTT	CSVGWGAHQPQHF
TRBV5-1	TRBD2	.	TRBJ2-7	TGTGCCAGCAGCCGCGGGGGATCGCTCGAGCAGTACTTC	CASSRGGSLEQYF
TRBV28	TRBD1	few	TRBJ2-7	TGTGCCAGCAACCAACAGGGGCGCGTCCACGAGCAGTACTTC	CASNQQGRVHEQYF
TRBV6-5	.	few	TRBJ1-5	TGTGCCAGCAGTTACCACCGTGGCCCGGGCGGCAATCAGCCCCAGCATTTT	CASSYHRGPGGNQPQHF
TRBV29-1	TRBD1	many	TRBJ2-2	TGCAGCGTTGAGTTAGGGACAGTTCATACCGGGGAGCTGTTTTTT	CSVELGTVHTGELFF
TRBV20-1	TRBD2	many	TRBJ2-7	TGCAGTGCTAGAGATTCCACTCCGGGAGGTGGGTACGAGCAGTACTTC	CSARDSTPGGGYEQYF
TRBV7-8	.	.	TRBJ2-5	TGTGCCAGCAGCTTAGGGTGGCAAGGGACCCAGTACTTC	CASSLGWQGTQYF
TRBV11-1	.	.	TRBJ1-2	TGTGCCAGCAGCCACCGGGAGCTCTACACCTTC	CASSHRELYTF
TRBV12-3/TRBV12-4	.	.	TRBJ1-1	TGTGCCAGCAGTGACCAGGGGTCTGAGGGGATGAACACTGAAGCTTTCTTT	CASSDQGSEGMNTEAFF
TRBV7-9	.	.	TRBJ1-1	TGTGCCAGCAGCCCTCTACTAGCGGGGGGCGGCACTGAAGCTTTCTTT	CASSPLLAGGGTEAFF
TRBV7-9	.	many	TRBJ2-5	TGTGCCAGCAGCTTAGCCCGGAGAGAAGAGACCCAGTACTTC	CASSLARREETQYF
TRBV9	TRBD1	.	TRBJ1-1	TGTGCCAGCACCCCAAGGGACAGATTGAACACTGAAGCTTTCTTT	CASTPRDRLNTEAFF
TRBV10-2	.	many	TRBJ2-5	TGCGCCAGCAGTGAGCCCACTAGCTGGGAGACCCAGTACTTC	CASSEPTSWETQYF
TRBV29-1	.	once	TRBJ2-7	TGCAGCGTTGTAGAGGACGGGGGGCCGTACGAGCAGTACTTC	CSVVEDGGPYEQYF
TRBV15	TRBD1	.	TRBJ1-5	TGTGCCACCAGCAGATTAACCGGGACAGGGTTGGGAGGCAATCAGCCCCAGCATTTT	CATSRLTGTGLGGNQPQHF
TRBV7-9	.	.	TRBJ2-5	TGTGCCAACTCCGGGGGAGAGACCCAGTACTTC	CANSGGETQYF
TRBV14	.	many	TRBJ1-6	TGTGCCAGCAGCCAACTTGGTAATTCACCCCTCCACTTT	CASSQLGNSPLHF
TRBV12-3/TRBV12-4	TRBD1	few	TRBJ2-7	TGTGCCAGCAGTCCCGGGGACAGGAACATTAACTCCTACGAGCAGTACTTC	CASSPGDRNINSYEQYF
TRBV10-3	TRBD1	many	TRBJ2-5	TGTGCCATCAGGGGGACAGGGTTACAACAAGAGACCCAGTACTTC	CAIRGTGLQQETQYF
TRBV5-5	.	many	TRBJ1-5	TGTGCCAGCAGCAACACCGGCTGGGAGCCCCAGCATTTT	CASSNTGWEPQHF
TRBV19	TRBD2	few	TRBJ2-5	TGTGCCAGTAGTATGGGACCCTCGGGGGGAGAGACCCAGTACTTC	CASSMGPSGGETQYF
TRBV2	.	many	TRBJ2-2	TGTGCCAGCAGTGTTGCGGGGTTCACCGGGGAGCTGTTTTTT	CASSVAGFTGELFF
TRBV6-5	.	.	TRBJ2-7	TGTGCCAGCAGCCCATACCGGTGGTCGAGCGAGCAGTACTTC	CASSPYRWSSEQYF
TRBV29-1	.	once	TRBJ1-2	TGCAGCGTTGAAGTGGGAGGTCTTCTTAACACCTTC	CSVEVGGLLNTF
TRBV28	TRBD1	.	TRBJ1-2	TGTGCCAGCCGGACAGGGGGCTGGGATGGCTACACCTTC	CASRTGGWDGYTF
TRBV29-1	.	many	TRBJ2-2	TGCAGCGTTCAGGCAGGGGACCTAGTAGTCACCGGGGAGCTGTTTTTT	CSVQAGDLVVTGELFF
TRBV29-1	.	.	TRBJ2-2	TGCAGCGCCGAGGTCGCTGGGGAGCTGTTTTTT	CSAEVAGELFF
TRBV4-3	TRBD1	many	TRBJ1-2	TGCGCCAGCAGCCAGGACAGGAGGGCCCCTGGCTACACCTTC	CASSQDRRAPGYTF
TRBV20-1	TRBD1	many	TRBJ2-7	TGCAGTGCTAGCAAGACAGGGCAAACCTACGAGCAGTACTTC	CSASKTGQTYEQYF
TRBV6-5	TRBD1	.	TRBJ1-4	TGTGCCAGCAGCCAGGGACAGGGGCCTGGATTTGAAAAACTGTTTTTT	CASSQGQGPGFEKLFF
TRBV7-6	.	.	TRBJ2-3	TGTGCCAGCAGCTCCCCCCCAAACACAGATACGCAGTATTTT	CASSSPPNTDTQYF
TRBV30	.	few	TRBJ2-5	TGTGCCTGGAGCAGTAACCAGGCCCAGTACTTC	CAWSSNQAQYF
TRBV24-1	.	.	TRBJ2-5	TGTGCCAGCACGGACCAGCTTGTTAAAGAGACCCAGTACTTC	CASTDQLVKETQYF
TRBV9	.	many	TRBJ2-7	TGTGCCAGCAGCAACGCAGGGGACTCCTACGAGCAGTACTTC	CASSNAGDSYEQYF
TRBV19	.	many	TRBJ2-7	TGTGCCAGCGCGGGGGCGGTAGCGGGCTACGAGCAGTACTTC	CASAGAVAGYEQYF
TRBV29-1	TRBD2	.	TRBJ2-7	TGCAGCGTTCTTACTAGCGGATCCTACGAGCAGTACTTC	CSVLTSGSYEQYF
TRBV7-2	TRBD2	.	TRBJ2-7	TGTGCCAGCGCATCGGGGGGAGGTCGACCCTCAGTCCAGTACTTC	CASASGGGRPSVQYF
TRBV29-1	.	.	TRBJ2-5	TGCAGCGTCAAGGGGACCCAGTACTTC	CSVKGTQYF
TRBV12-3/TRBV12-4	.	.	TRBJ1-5	TGTGCCAGCGGGCAGGACCGACCCACGTCCCAGCATTTT	CASGQDRPTSQHF
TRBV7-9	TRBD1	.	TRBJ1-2	TGTGCCAGCAGCCTCAGGGACAGGGATGGCTATGGCTACACCTTC	CASSLRDRDGYGYTF
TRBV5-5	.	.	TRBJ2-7	TGCGCCAGCAGCTTGGAGTTTCGGGACAATATCTACGAGCAGTACTTC	CASSLEFRDNIYEQYF
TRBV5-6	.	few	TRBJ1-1	TGTGCCAGCAGCTTGGGGTCAGATGAAGCTTTCTTT	CASSLGSDEAFF